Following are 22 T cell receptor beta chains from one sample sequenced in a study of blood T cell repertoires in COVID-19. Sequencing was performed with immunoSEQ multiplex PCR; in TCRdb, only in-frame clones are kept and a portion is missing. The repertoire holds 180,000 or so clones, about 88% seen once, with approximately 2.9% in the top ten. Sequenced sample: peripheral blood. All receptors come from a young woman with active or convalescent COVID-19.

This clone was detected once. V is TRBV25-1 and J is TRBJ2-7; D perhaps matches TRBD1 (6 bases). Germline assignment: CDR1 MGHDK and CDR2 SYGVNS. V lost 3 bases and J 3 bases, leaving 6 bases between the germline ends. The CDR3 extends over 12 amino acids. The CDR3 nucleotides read TGTGCCAGCAGTGACAGGGGCTACGAGCAGTACTTC. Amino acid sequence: CASSDRGYEQYF.

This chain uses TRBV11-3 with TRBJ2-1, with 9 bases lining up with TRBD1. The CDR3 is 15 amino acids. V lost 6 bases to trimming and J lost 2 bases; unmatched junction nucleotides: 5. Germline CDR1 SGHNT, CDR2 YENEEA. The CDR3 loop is CASSPRQGAYNEQFF. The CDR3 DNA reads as TGTGCCAGCAGTCCGAGACAGGGGGCCTACAATGAGCAGTTCTTC.

The CDR3 sequence is CASSPTGGAGETQYF. Here the CDR3 DNA reads TGTGCCAGCTCACCGACAGGGGGCGCGGGTGAGACCCAGTACTTC. This chain connects TRBV18 to TRBJ2-5, with 10 bases identical to TRBD1. Germline CDR1 reads KGHSH; CDR2 reads LQKENI. The V and J ends lost 3 bases and 5 bases, in that order; junction bases with no gene match: 6. The CDR3 totals 15 residues.

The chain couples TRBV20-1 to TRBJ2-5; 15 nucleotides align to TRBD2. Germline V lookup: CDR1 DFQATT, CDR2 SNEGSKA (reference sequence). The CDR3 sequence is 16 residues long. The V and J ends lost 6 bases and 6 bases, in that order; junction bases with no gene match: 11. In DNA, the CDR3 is TGCAGTGCCAGTTTTGGGGGACTAGCGGGAGGACAGACCCAGTACTTC. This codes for CSASFGGLAGGQTQYF.

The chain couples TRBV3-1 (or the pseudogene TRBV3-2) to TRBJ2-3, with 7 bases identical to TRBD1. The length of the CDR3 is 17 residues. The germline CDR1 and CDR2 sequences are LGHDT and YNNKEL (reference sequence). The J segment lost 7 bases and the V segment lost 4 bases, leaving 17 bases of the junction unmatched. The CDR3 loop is CASSRKGTAPLGHTQYF. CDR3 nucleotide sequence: TGTGCCAGCAGCCGAAAAGGGACAGCCCCTCTTGGGCATACGCAGTATTTT.

The CDR3 DNA follows: TGTGCCTCTAAAGGTGGGGACTACCCTAACTATGGCTACACCTTC. It encodes CASKGGDYPNYGYTF. The V call is TRBV27, the J call TRBJ1-2; D might be TRBD1 (5 bases). The germline V gene has CDR1 MNHEY and CDR2 SMNVEV (reference sequence). The CDR3 is 15 residues long. V lost 11 bases, J lost 0 bases, and 19 bases lay in between.

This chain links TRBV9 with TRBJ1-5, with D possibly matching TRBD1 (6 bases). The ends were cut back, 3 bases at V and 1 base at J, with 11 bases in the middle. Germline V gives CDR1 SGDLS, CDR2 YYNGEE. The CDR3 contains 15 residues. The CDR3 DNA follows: TGTGCCAGCAGCGGAACAGGGAACAGCAATCAGCCCCAGCATTTT. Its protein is CASSGTGNSNQPQHF.

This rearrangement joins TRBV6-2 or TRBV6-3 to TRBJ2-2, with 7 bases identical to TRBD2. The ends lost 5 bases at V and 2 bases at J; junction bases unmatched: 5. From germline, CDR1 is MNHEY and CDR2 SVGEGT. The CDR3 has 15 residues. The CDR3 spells CASSRLAANTGELFF. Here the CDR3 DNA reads TGTGCCAGCAGTAGGCTAGCGGCTAACACCGGGGAGCTGTTTTTT.

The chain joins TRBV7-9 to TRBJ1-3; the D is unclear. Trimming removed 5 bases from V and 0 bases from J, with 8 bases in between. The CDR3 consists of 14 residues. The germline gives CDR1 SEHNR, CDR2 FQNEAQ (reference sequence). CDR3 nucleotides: TGTGCCAGCAGCCTTGGGAGCTCTGGAAACACCATATATTTT. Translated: CASSLGSSGNTIYF.

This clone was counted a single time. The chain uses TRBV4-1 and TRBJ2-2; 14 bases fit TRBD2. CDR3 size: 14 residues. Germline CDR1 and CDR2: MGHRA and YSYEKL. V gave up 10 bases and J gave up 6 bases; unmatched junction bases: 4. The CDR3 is CATRLAGGAGELFF. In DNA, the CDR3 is TGCGCCACCCGACTAGCGGGAGGGGCCGGGGAGCTGTTTTTT.

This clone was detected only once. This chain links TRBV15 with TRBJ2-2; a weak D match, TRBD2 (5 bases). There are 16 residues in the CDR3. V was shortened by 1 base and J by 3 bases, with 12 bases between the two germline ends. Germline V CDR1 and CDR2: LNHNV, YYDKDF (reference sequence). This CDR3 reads CATSRGAARDTGELFF. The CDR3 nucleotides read TGTGCCACCAGCAGAGGGGCAGCGAGGGACACCGGGGAGCTGTTTTTT.

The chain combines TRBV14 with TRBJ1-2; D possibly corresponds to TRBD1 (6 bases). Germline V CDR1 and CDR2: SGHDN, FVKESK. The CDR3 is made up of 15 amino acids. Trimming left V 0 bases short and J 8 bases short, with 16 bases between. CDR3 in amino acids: CASSQDPTGTRGYTF. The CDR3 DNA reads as TGTGCCAGCAGCCAAGACCCTACAGGGACTAGGGGCTACACCTTC. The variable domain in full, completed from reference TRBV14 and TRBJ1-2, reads EAGVTQFPSHSVIEKGQTVTLRCDPISGHDNLYWYRRVMGKEIKFLLHFVKESKQDESGMPNNRFLAERTGGTYSTLKVQPAELEDSGVYFCASSQDPTGTRGYTFGSGTRLTVV.

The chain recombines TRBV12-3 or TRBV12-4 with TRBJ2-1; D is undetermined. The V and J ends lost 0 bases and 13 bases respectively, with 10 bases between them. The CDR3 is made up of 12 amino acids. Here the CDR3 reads CASSLAVALQFF. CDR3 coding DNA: TGTGCCAGCAGTTTAGCAGTAGCTTTACAGTTCTTC.

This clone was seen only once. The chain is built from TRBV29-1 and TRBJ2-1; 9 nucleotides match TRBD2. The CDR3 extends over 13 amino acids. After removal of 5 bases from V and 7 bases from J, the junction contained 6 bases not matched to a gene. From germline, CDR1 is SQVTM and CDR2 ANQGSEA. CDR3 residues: CSVRGRAGNEQFF. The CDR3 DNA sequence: TGCAGCGTTCGCGGGAGGGCCGGGAATGAGCAGTTCTTC.

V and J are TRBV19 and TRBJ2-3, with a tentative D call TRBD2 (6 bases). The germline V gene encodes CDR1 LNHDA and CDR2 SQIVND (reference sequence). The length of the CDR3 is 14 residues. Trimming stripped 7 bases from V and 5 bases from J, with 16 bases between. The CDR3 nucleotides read TGTGCCAGTAATCGTGGGACTGCGGGAGATACGCAGTATTTT. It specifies CASNRGTAGDTQYF.

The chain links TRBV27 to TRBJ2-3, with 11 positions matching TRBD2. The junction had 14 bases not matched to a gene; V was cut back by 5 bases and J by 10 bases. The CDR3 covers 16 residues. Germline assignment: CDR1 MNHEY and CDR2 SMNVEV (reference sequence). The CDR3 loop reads CASSQTSGGPRGAQYF. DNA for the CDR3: TGTGCCAGCAGTCAAACTAGCGGGGGCCCGAGGGGGGCGCAGTATTTT.

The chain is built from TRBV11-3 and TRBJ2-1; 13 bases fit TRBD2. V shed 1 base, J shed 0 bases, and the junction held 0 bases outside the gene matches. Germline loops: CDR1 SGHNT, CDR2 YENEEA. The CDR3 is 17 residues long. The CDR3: CASSLGTSGSSYNEQFF. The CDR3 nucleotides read TGTGCCAGCAGCTTAGGGACTAGCGGGAGCTCCTACAATGAGCAGTTCTTC.

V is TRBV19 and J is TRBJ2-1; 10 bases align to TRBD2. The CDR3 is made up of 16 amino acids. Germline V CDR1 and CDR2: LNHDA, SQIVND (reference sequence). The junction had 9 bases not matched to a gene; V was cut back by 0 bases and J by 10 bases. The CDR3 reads CASSIDVASGGIEQFF. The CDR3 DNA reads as TGTGCCAGTAGTATAGATGTCGCTAGCGGGGGTATAGAGCAGTTCTTC.

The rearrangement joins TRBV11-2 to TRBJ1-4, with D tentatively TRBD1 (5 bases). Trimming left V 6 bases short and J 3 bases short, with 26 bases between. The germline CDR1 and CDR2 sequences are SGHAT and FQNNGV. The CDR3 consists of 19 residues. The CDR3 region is CASRPFHPGAGNANEKLFF. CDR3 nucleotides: TGTGCCAGCAGACCGTTCCACCCTGGGGCCGGCAATGCTAATGAAAAACTGTTTTTT.

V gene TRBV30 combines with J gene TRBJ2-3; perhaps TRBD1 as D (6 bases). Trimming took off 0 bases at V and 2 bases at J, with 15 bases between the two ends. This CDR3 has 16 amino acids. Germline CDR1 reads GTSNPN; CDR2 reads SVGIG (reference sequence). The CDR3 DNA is TGTGCCTGGAGTGTAGGAAGCAGGGGCGTCACAGATACGCAGTATTTT. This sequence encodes CAWSVGSRGVTDTQYF.

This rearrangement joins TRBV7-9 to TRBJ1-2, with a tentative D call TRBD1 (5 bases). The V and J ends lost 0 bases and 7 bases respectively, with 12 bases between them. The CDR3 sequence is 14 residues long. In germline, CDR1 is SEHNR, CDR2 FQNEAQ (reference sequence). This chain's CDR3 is CASSLALGLSGYTF. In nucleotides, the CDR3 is TGTGCCAGCAGCTTAGCGTTGGGACTTAGTGGCTACACCTTC.

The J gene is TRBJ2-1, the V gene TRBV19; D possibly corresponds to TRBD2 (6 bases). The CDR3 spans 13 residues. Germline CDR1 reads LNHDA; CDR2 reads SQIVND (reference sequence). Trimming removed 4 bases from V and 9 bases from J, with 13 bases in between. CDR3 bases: TGTGCCAGTAGTACCGGGACTTTCCGTGAGCAGTTCTTC. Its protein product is CASSTGTFREQFF.